This T cell receptor beta chain was captured by sequencing in a study of T cell responses to AZD1222 COVID-19 vaccine. Looking at the study overall: Combined were second doses at about 4 or about 12 weeks.

Study results and caveats: Only a handful of AZD1222 recipients, several in all, had baseline seropositivity.

Germline CDR1 KGHSH, CDR2 LQKENI. Trimming at V came to 4 bases and at J to 0 bases, leaving 1 base not matched to a gene. The CDR3 is made up of 15 amino acids. Sequencing used immunoSEQ multiplex PCR; TCRdb keeps in-frame clones, though not all of them. The sample has some 110,000 clones, under 90% seen once. Concerning this clone itself: Its cognate antigen is unknown.

V and J are TRBV18 and TRBJ1-5; 9 bases align to TRBD1. The specimen was peripheral blood, collected on day 0 of AZD1222 vaccination. This clonotype originated in an adult in good health. Written as DNA, the CDR3 is TGTGCCAGCTCACGGGGACAGGGTAGCAATCAGCCCCAGCATTTT. Translated, it gives CASSRGQGSNQPQHF.